The rows below give T cell receptor beta chains drawn from one sample of a study of CD8 T cells in Susac syndrome. TCRdb reprocessed the immunoSEQ multiplex PCR reads via MiXCR and lists one record per CDR3 protein. The sample lists a few hundred thousand distinct CDR3 sequences, about 90% occurring once. The sequenced sample consisted of CD4+ T cells from PBMCs. These receptors came from a human donor with multiple sclerosis. Each CDR3 is given with its conserved first and last residue. Each record gives: V gene, J gene, clone size, D gene, CDR3 protein, CDR3 DNA. The D gene is left open where the match is weak. Expanded clones are given a class, and other clones once, few, many or no size at all.

>TRBV18|TRBJ2-5|NA|NA
CASSTGWDLLGETQYF
TGTGCCAGCTCGACTGGATGGGACCTTTTGGGAGAGACCCAGTACTTC
>TRBV6-6|TRBJ1-2|NA|NA
CASRTGTERYGYTF
TGTGCCAGCAGGACCGGGACCGAACGCTATGGCTACACCTTC
>TRBV12-3/TRBV12-4|TRBJ1-2|NA|NA
CASSLVGSVNYGYTF
TGTGCCAGCAGTTTAGTGGGATCAGTTAACTATGGCTACACCTTC
>TRBV30|TRBJ2-1|NA|NA
CAWSVGEGKQFF
TGTGCCTGGAGTGTCGGAGAGGGGAAGCAGTTCTTC
>TRBV2|TRBJ2-5|NA|TRBD1
CATSPQGQQETQYF
TGTGCCACCTCTCCACAGGGACAGCAAGAGACCCAGTACTTC
>TRBV6-1|TRBJ2-3|NA|TRBD2
CASTETSGRSTDTQYF
TGTGCCAGCACCGAAACTAGCGGGAGAAGCACAGATACGCAGTATTTT
>TRBV11-2|TRBJ1-1|NA|NA
CASSFGQMTLNTEAFF
TGTGCCAGCAGCTTTGGCCAGATGACTTTGAACACTGAAGCTTTCTTT
>TRBV7-2|TRBJ2-1|NA|NA
CASSLAREQFF
TGTGCCAGCAGCTTAGCTCGCGAGCAGTTCTTC
>TRBV3-1|TRBJ2-3|NA|TRBD2
CASSQPGTSGRDTQYF
TGTGCCAGCAGCCAACCCGGGACTAGCGGGAGAGATACGCAGTATTTT
>TRBV20-1|TRBJ1-3|NA|NA
CSATSGASGNTIYF
TGCAGTGCTACTTCAGGCGCTTCTGGAAACACCATATATTTT
>TRBV6-5|TRBJ1-1|NA|NA
CASSYSITGSTEAFF
TGTGCCAGCAGTTACTCGATAACAGGGAGCACTGAAGCTTTCTTT
>TRBV2|TRBJ2-6|NA|TRBD1
CASHPGQGRSGANVLTF
TGTGCCTCACACCCGGGACAGGGAAGGTCTGGGGCCAACGTCCTGACTTTC
>TRBV20-1|TRBJ2-1|NA|TRBD2
CSARDTSGGPYNEQFF
TGCAGTGCTAGAGACACTAGCGGGGGCCCTTACAATGAGCAGTTCTTC
>TRBV3-1|TRBJ2-7|NA|NA
CASSQDPGASYEQYF
TGTGCCAGCAGCCAGGACCCGGGGGCCTCCTACGAGCAGTACTTC
>TRBV5-1|TRBJ2-6|once|NA
CASSPEGLRSGANVLTF
TGCGCCAGCAGCCCGGAGGGACTCCGCTCTGGGGCCAACGTCCTGACTTTC
>TRBV3-1|TRBJ1-1|NA|NA
CASSHRDFRAFF
TGTGCCAGCAGCCATCGGGACTTTCGAGCTTTCTTT
>TRBV20-1|TRBJ1-2|NA|NA
CSAKDHSYGYTF
TGCAGTGCTAAAGACCACAGCTATGGCTACACCTTC
>TRBV5-1|TRBJ1-3|NA|TRBD1
CASSLNSGGAQSGNTIYF
TGCGCCAGCAGCCTAAATTCAGGGGGCGCGCAATCTGGAAACACCATATATTTT
>TRBV5-1|TRBJ2-7|once|NA
CASSLRPGGGNEQYF
TGCGCCAGCAGCCTTAGACCAGGTGGGGGCAACGAGCAGTACTTC
>TRBV7-2|TRBJ2-7|NA|NA
CASSFSPNSYEQYF
TGTGCCAGCAGCTTTTCCCCCAACTCCTACGAGCAGTACTTC
>TRBV11-2|TRBJ2-5|NA|NA
CASSFSPSEGETQYF
TGTGCCAGCAGCTTTAGCCCGAGCGAGGGAGAGACCCAGTACTTC
>TRBV19|TRBJ2-7|NA|TRBD1
CASSPGQGISYEQYF
TGTGCCAGTAGTCCAGGACAGGGAATCTCCTATGAGCAGTACTTC
>TRBV30|TRBJ2-6|NA|NA
CARSGGGANVLTF
TGTGCCCGGAGTGGCGGGGGGGCCAACGTCCTGACTTTC
>TRBV3-1|TRBJ1-5|NA|NA
CASSQSDGPGPQHF
TGTGCCAGCAGCCAGTCGGACGGCCCGGGGCCCCAGCATTTT
>TRBV10-1|TRBJ1-2|NA|NA
CARLRGVEDYGYTF
TGCGCCAGGCTCCGAGGGGTCGAGGACTATGGCTACACCTTC
>TRBV3-1|TRBJ2-5|NA|NA
CASSPRLDQETQYF
TGTGCCAGCAGCCCAAGACTAGATCAAGAGACCCAGTACTTC
>TRBV7-7|TRBJ2-1|NA|TRBD1
CASSQTGTGNEQFF
TGTGCTAGCAGCCAGACCGGGACAGGCAATGAGCAGTTCTTC
>TRBV27|TRBJ1-5|once|TRBD1
CASSRGQDAGPQHF
TGTGCCAGCAGTCGCGGACAGGACGCAGGACCCCAGCATTTT
>TRBV30|TRBJ2-2|NA|TRBD1
CAWSNRGRVVGELFF
TGTGCCTGGAGTAACAGGGGGCGAGTTGTCGGGGAGCTGTTTTTT
>TRBV6-5|TRBJ2-7|few|NA
CATESTGTYEQYF
TGTGCCACAGAGTCGACAGGTACCTACGAGCAGTACTTC
>TRBV27|TRBJ1-1|NA|NA
CASSLQSNTEAFF
TGTGCCAGTTCCTTACAGTCGAACACTGAAGCTTTCTTT
>TRBV24-1|TRBJ2-1|NA|TRBD2
CATSDTSSGIIGEQFF
TGTGCCACCAGTGATACTTCTAGCGGGATAATCGGTGAGCAGTTCTTC
>TRBV2|TRBJ2-2|NA|TRBD1
CASSPDRGPGELFF
TGTGCCAGCAGTCCGGACAGGGGGCCCGGGGAGCTGTTTTTT
>TRBV3-1|TRBJ2-7|NA|TRBD2
CASRASGGEKEQYF
TGTGCCAGCAGGGCCTCGGGAGGGGAGAAAGAGCAGTACTTC
>TRBV12-3/TRBV12-4|TRBJ2-3|NA|TRBD2
CASSSVAGGTTDTQYF
TGTGCCAGCAGTTCGGTGGCGGGAGGTACCACAGATACGCAGTATTTT
>TRBV5-1|TRBJ2-1|NA|TRBD1
CASSSAPGQGSSYNEQFF
TGCGCCAGCAGCTCAGCTCCGGGACAGGGGAGCTCCTACAATGAGCAGTTCTTC
>TRBV19|TRBJ2-1|few|TRBD2
CASSPGAGGYNEQFF
TGTGCCAGTAGTCCGGGAGCGGGGGGGTACAATGAGCAGTTCTTC
>TRBV6-2/TRBV6-3|TRBJ2-5|NA|TRBD2
CASRLAGALRETQYF
TGTGCCAGCAGATTAGCGGGAGCGCTCCGGGAGACCCAGTACTTC
>TRBV5-6|TRBJ1-1|NA|NA
CASSFRGEAFF
TGTGCCAGCAGCTTCCGGGGTGAAGCTTTCTTT
>TRBV5-5|TRBJ1-5|NA|TRBD1
CASSHGTGSYQPQHF
TGTGCCAGCAGCCACGGGACAGGGTCGTATCAGCCCCAGCATTTT
>TRBV20-1|TRBJ1-6|NA|NA
CSARVQGNSPLHF
TGCAGTGCTAGAGTACAGGGAAATTCACCCCTCCACTTT
>TRBV6-5|TRBJ1-5|NA|NA
CATTPSNSNQPQHF
TGTGCCACTACACCTTCTAATAGCAATCAGCCCCAGCATTTT
>TRBV7-8|TRBJ2-1|NA|TRBD2
CASSLVAGCRECEQFF
TGTGCCAGCAGCTTAGTAGCGGGGTGTAGAGAATGTGAGCAGTTCTTC
>TRBV6-2/TRBV6-3|TRBJ2-7|NA|NA
CASSQRIGVADSYEQYF
TGTGCCAGCAGCCAACGAATAGGGGTGGCGGACTCCTACGAGCAGTACTTC
>TRBV27|TRBJ2-7|NA|TRBD1
CASSLSDRGYEQYF
TGTGCCAGCAGTTTATCGGACAGGGGCTACGAGCAGTACTTC
>TRBV2|TRBJ1-2|NA|TRBD1
CASSVTGTGGGYTF
TGTGCCAGCAGTGTAACCGGGACAGGAGGCGGCTACACCTTC
>TRBV5-1|TRBJ2-5|once|NA
CASSLAAGGPVEETQYF
TGCGCCAGCAGCTTGGCCGCCGGGGGCCCAGTCGAAGAGACCCAGTACTTC
>TRBV18|TRBJ1-1|few|NA
CASSSPASNTEAFF
TGTGCCAGCTCATCACCCGCCTCAAACACTGAAGCTTTCTTT
>TRBV6-1|TRBJ1-4|NA|NA
CASSVGGHGGEKLFF
TGTGCCAGCAGTGTTGGGGGGCATGGGGGTGAAAAACTGTTTTTT
>TRBV7-2|TRBJ2-5|once|NA
CASLRGSQETQYF
TGTGCCAGCTTACGGGGGTCCCAAGAGACCCAGTACTTC
>TRBV7-2|TRBJ2-4|once|NA
CASSSGLVGNIQYF
TGTGCCAGCAGCTCGGGACTGGTGGGGAACATTCAGTACTTC
>TRBV4-1|TRBJ1-6|NA|NA
CASSPYPDSPLHF
TGCGCCAGCAGCCCCTATCCCGATTCACCCCTCCACTTT
>TRBV4-3|TRBJ1-1|few|NA
CASSQGPVNTEAFF
TGCGCCAGCAGCCAAGGGCCCGTGAACACTGAAGCTTTCTTT
>TRBV7-9|TRBJ2-1|NA|NA
CASRLLDNEQFF
TGTGCCAGCAGACTACTAGATAATGAGCAGTTCTTC
>TRBV9|TRBJ2-6|NA|TRBD1
CASSTAGQGSGANVLTF
TGTGCCAGCAGCACCGCGGGACAGGGCTCTGGGGCCAACGTCCTGACTTTC
>TRBV7-2|TRBJ2-7|NA|NA
CASSLFWGYEQYF
TGTGCCAGCAGCTTGTTCTGGGGCTACGAGCAGTACTTC
>TRBV19|TRBJ2-4|NA|NA
CASSISALAKNIQYF
TGTGCCAGTAGTATTTCGGCTCTAGCCAAAAACATTCAGTACTTC
>TRBV15|TRBJ1-5|once|NA
CATSRDSLRGNQPQHF
TGTGCCACCAGCAGAGATTCGCTCAGGGGCAATCAGCCCCAGCATTTT